These T cell receptor beta chains were read from a single sample in a study of CD8+ T cells in alopecia areata. The table came from immunoSEQ multiplex PCR; TCRdb's copy has only in-frame clones and leaves some out. The data hold hundreds of thousands of clones, with roughly 66% observed a single time. Specimen: CD4+ T cells sorted from blood, collected around week 42, from a patient treated with tofacitinib. These receptors all stem from a human donor with alopecia areata. CDR3s leave out the opening cysteine and the closing phenylalanine or tryptophan. The order of the fields is V gene, J gene, CDR3 protein.

v_call: TRBV30
j_call: TRBJ1-1
cdr3_aa: AWSVLLGQEAF

v_call: TRBV7-2
j_call: TRBJ1-5
cdr3_aa: ASSGGDRRELHQPQH

v_call: TRBV9
j_call: TRBJ1-1
cdr3_aa: ASSPNTEAF

v_call: TRBV29-1
j_call: TRBJ2-5
cdr3_aa: SVASGGFTQY

v_call: TRBV11-2
j_call: TRBJ2-3
cdr3_aa: ASSLTASTDTQY

v_call: TRBV4-3
j_call: TRBJ2-1
cdr3_aa: ASSQVESYNEQF

v_call: TRBV11-2
j_call: TRBJ1-1
cdr3_aa: ASTLSRGGGEAF

v_call: TRBV27
j_call: TRBJ2-5
cdr3_aa: ASSLGGGIQTQY

v_call: TRBV14
j_call: TRBJ2-7
cdr3_aa: ASSPRFDQEQY

v_call: TRBV7-6
j_call: TRBJ2-7
cdr3_aa: ASSPQTSGAGEQY

v_call: TRBV29-1
j_call: TRBJ1-1
cdr3_aa: SVGGQLNTEAF

v_call: TRBV10-3
j_call: TRBJ2-1
cdr3_aa: AIRLAGGLNEQF

v_call: TRBV4-3
j_call: TRBJ2-3
cdr3_aa: ASSQDSGVGTDTQY

v_call: TRBV29-1
j_call: TRBJ2-4
cdr3_aa: SVRDRDRLTKNIQY

v_call: TRBV6-1
j_call: TRBJ1-5
cdr3_aa: ASGSRWNQPQH

v_call: TRBV10-3
j_call: TRBJ2-1
cdr3_aa: ATLAGGNNEQF

v_call: TRBV2
j_call: TRBJ1-1
cdr3_aa: ASSEDSQLVF